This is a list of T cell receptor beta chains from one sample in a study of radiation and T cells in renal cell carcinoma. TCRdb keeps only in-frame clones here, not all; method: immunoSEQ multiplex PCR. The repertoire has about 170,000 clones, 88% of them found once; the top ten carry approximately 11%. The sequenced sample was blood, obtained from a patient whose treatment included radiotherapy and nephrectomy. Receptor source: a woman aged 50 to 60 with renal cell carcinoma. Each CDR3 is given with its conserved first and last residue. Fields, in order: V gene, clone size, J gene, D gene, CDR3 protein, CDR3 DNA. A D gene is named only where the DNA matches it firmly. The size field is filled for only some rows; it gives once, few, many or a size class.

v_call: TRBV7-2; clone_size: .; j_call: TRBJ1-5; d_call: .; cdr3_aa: CASSLPAWGGNQPQHF; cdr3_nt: TGTGCCAGCAGCTTACCCGCCTGGGGAGGAAATCAGCCCCAGCATTTT
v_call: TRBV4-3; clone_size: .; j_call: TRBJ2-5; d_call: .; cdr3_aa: CASSQDQVGATQYF; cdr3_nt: TGCGCCAGCAGCCAAGATCAGGTGGGGGCGACCCAGTACTTC
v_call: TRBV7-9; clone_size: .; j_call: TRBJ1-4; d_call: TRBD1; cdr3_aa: CASSLATGTVGEKLFF; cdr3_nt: TGTGCCAGCAGCTTAGCGACCGGGACAGTAGGTGAAAAACTGTTTTTT
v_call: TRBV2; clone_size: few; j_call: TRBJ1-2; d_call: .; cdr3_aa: CASILDINYGYTF; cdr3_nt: TGTGCCAGCATCCTCGACATAAACTATGGCTACACCTTC
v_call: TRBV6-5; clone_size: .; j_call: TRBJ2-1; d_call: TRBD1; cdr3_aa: CASSLTRTGTYNEQFF; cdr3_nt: TGTGCCAGCAGTTTGACTAGGACAGGGACGTACAATGAGCAGTTCTTC
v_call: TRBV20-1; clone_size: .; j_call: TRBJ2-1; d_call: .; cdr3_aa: CSALGAGEQFF; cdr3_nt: TGCAGCGCCCTAGGGGCCGGTGAGCAGTTCTTC
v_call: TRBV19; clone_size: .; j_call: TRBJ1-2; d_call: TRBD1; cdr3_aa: CASSSRGQGNYGYTF; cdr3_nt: TGTGCCAGTAGTAGCCGTGGACAGGGTAACTATGGCTACACCTTC
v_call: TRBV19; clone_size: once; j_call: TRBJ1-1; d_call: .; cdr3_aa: CASSIDVWGAMNTEAFF; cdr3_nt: TGTGCCAGTAGTATAGATGTTTGGGGAGCAATGAACACTGAAGCTTTCTTT
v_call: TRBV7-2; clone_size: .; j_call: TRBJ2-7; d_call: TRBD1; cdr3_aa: CASSQTQGAYEQYF; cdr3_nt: TGTGCCAGCAGCCAAACACAGGGGGCCTACGAGCAGTACTTC
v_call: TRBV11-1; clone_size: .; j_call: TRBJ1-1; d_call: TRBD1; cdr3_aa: CASSLDAGGGYTEAFF; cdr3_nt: TGTGCCAGCAGCCTCGACGCAGGGGGAGGCTACACTGAAGCTTTCTTT
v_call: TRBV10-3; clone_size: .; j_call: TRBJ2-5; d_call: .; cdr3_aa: CAISPGLGETQYF; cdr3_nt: TGTGCCATCAGCCCGGGACTGGGGGAGACCCAGTACTTC
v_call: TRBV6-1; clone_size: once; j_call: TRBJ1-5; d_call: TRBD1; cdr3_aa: CASSEALDRGYSNQPQHF; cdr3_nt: TGTGCCAGCAGTGAAGCGTTGGACAGGGGATATAGCAATCAGCCCCAGCATTTT
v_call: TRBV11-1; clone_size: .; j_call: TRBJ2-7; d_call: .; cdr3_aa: CASSLGQELEQYF; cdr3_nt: TGTGCCAGCAGCTTAGGGCAGGAGCTAGAGCAGTACTTC
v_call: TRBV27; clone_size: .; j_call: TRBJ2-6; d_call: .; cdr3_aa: CASSLLRGGVASGANVLTF; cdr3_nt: TGTGCCAGCAGTTTATTGAGGGGCGGGGTGGCTTCTGGGGCCAACGTCCTGACTTTC
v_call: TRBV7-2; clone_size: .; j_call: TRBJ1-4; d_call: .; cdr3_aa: CASSLGAGTTTDKLFF; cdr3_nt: TGTGCCAGCAGCTTAGGAGCCGGGACGACGACCGATAAACTGTTTTTT
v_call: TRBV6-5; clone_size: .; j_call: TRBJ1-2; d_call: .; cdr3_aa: CASSWRNLRTAQGYTF; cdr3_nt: TGTGCCAGCAGTTGGCGTAATCTTCGGACAGCCCAAGGCTACACCTTC
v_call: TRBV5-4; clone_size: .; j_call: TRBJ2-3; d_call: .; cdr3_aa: CASSSGLSNTQYF; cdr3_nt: TGTGCCAGCAGCTCCGGACTATCGAATACGCAGTATTTT
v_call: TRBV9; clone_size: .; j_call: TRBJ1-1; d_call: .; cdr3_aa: CASSVAGVAYTEAFF; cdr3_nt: TGTGCCAGCAGCGTAGCGGGGGTTGCGTACACTGAAGCTTTCTTT
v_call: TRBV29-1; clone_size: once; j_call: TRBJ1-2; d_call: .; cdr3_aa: CSVGKGTNYGYTF; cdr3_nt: TGCAGCGTTGGGAAGGGTACTAACTATGGCTACACCTTC
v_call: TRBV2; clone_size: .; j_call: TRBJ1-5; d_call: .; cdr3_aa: CASSERRGDQPQHF; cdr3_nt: TGTGCCAGCAGCGAGAGACGGGGGGATCAGCCCCAGCATTTT
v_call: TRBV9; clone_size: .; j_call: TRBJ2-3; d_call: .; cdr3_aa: CASSVGFGTQYF; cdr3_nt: TGTGCCAGCAGCGTAGGATTTGGAACGCAGTATTTT
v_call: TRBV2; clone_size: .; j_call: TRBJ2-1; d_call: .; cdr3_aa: CASDEPGRYNEQFF; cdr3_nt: TGTGCCAGCGACGAGCCCGGGAGATACAATGAGCAGTTCTTC
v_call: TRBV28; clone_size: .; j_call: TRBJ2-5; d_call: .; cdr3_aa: CASSRGGRYQETQYF; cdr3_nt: TGTGCCAGCAGCCGAGGGGGGAGGTACCAAGAGACCCAGTACTTC
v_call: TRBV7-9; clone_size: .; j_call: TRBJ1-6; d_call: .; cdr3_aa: CASSLGRGSPLHF; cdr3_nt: TGTGCCAGCAGCTTAGGTCGGGGTTCACCCCTCCACTTT
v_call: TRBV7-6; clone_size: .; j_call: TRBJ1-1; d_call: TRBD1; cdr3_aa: CASSLGDRVKNTEAFF; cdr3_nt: TGTGCCAGCAGCTTAGGAGACAGGGTCAAGAACACTGAAGCTTTCTTT
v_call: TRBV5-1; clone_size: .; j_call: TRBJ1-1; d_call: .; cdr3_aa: CASSLLQGGNTEAFF; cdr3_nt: TGCGCCAGCAGCTTACTGCAGGGAGGGAACACTGAAGCTTTCTTT
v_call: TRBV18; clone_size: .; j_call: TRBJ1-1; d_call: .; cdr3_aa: CASSPRVNTEAFF; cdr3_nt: TGTGCCAGCTCACCACGGGTGAACACTGAAGCTTTCTTT
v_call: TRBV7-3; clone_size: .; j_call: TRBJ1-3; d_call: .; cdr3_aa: CASSLLPQGPSGNTIYF; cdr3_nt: TGTGCCAGCAGCTTATTACCACAGGGCCCCTCTGGAAACACCATATATTTT
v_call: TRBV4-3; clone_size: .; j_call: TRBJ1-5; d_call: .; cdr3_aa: CASSQSLDSTNQPQHF; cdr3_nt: TGCGCCAGCAGCCAATCGCTGGATAGTACCAATCAGCCCCAGCATTTT
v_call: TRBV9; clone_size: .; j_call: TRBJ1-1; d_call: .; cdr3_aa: CASSARHLNTEAFF; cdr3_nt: TGTGCCAGCAGCGCACGACACCTGAACACTGAAGCTTTCTTT
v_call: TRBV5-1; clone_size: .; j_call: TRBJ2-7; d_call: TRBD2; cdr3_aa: CASSQGTSGFSYEQYF; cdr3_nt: TGCGCCAGCAGCCAGGGGACTAGCGGATTCTCCTACGAGCAGTACTTC
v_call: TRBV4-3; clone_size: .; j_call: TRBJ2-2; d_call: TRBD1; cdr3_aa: CASSQAGTGAGELFF; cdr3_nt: TGCGCCAGCAGCCAAGCCGGGACAGGGGCCGGGGAGCTGTTTTTT
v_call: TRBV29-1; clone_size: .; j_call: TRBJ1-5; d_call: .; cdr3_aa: CSVGGNSNQPQHF; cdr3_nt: TGCAGCGTTGGGGGGAATAGCAATCAGCCCCAGCATTTT
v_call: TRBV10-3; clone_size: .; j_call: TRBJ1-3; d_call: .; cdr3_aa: CAISERGADQITGNTIYF; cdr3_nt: TGTGCCATCAGTGAGAGGGGGGCAGATCAGATCACTGGAAACACCATATATTTT
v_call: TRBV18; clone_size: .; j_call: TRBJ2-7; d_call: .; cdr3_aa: CASLRDGSYEQYF; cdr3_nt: TGTGCCAGCTTAAGGGACGGATCCTACGAGCAGTACTTC
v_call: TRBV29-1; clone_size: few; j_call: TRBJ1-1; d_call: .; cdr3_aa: CSVGRTPNTEAFF; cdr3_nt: TGCAGCGTTGGTCGGACACCGAACACTGAAGCTTTCTTT
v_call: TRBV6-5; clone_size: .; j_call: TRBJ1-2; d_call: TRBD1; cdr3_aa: CASSYTGGADGYTF; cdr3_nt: TGTGCCAGCAGTTACACAGGGGGCGCCGATGGCTACACCTTC
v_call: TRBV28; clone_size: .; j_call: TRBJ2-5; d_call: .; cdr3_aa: CASSWAGEEETQYF; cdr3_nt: TGTGCCAGCAGTTGGGCAGGGGAGGAAGAGACCCAGTACTTC
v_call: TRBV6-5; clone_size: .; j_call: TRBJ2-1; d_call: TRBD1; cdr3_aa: CASSHPTGVGDEQFF; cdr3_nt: TGTGCCAGCAGTCACCCGACAGGGGTGGGGGATGAGCAGTTCTTC
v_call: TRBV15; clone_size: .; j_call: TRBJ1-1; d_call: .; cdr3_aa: CATSRGGERGNTEAFF; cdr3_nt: TGTGCCACCAGCAGAGGAGGGGAACGGGGAAACACTGAAGCTTTCTTT
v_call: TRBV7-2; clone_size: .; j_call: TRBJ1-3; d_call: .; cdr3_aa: CASSLWVGGAGNTIYF; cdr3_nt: TGTGCCAGCAGCTTATGGGTTGGGGGGGCTGGAAACACCATATATTTT
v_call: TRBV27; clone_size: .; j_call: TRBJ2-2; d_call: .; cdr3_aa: CASSLWGQDTGELFF; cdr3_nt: TGTGCCAGCAGTTTATGGGGGCAGGACACCGGGGAGCTGTTTTTT
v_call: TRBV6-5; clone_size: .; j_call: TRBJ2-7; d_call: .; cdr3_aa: CASTATGNYEQYF; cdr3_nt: TGTGCCAGCACCGCGACAGGAAACTACGAGCAGTACTTC
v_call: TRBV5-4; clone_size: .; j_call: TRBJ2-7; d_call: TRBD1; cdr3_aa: CASSLAGQRTYEQYF; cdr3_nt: TGTGCCAGCAGCTTGGCGGGACAGAGAACCTACGAGCAGTACTTC